The clone carrying this TCR beta chain has just one count. Antigen unknown. The sample comes from a study of cytomegalovirus exposure and HLA in healthy donors. General study findings and limits: Because they were indistinguishable, some V segments, including TRBV6-2 and TRBV6-3, were excluded. There were fewer than 200 TCR beta chains listed as cytomegalovirus-associated.

PCR involved 60 Vbeta and 13 Jbeta primers. The assay was immunoSEQ multiplex PCR, and TCRdb's table has in-frame clones only and misses some. The sample carries about 100,000 clones, approximately 78% recorded once. Losses at the gene ends were 6 bases for V and 7 bases for J; bases not matched to a gene: 11. CDR3 length: 15 residues. Germline V gene lookup returns CDR1 SNHLY and CDR2 FYNNEI. The source of this sequence is a woman between 35 and 50 years old in good health and CMV-seronegative. Sequencing was performed on PBMCs. The chain is built from TRBV2 and TRBJ1-5; 8 bases line up with TRBD1. CDR3 in DNA: TGTGCCAGCAGCGTCGACAGGGGAGGAGGACAGCCCCAGCATTTT. Translating gives CASSVDRGGGQPQHF. The full variable domain, with the rest looked up from reference TRBV2 and TRBJ1-5, is EPEVTQTPSHQVTQMGQEVILRCVPISNHLYFYWYRQILGQKVEFLVSFYNNEISEKSEIFDDQFSVERPDGSNFTLKIRSTKLEDSAMYFCASSVDRGGGQPQHFGDGTRLSIL.